This is a list of T cell receptor beta chains from one sample in a study of blood T cell repertoires in COVID-19. TCRdb keeps only in-frame clones here, not all; method: immunoSEQ multiplex PCR. The sample has approximately 200,000 clones; approximately 82% are singletons. Sequenced material: peripheral blood. The receptors here all came from a human donor with acute or convalescent COVID-19. The donor label of this sample is uncertain. Both conserved end residues are part of each CDR3. D genes are given only for firm matches. Clone size is given for some rows only: seen once, a few or many times, or a class if the clone is expanded.

j_call	clone_size	d_call	v_call	cdr3_nt	cdr3_aa
TRBJ1-4	.	TRBD1	TRBV10-3	TGTGCCTCGGGACAGCTTGGGGAAAAACTGTTTTTT	CASGQLGEKLFF
TRBJ1-2	.	.	TRBV6-5	TGTGCCAGCAGTTACGGCGGGGCGGCTAACTATGGCTACACCTTC	CASSYGGAANYGYTF
TRBJ2-3	.	.	TRBV11-2	TGTGCCAGCAGCTTAGACAGGGTGTCAGATACGCAGTATTTT	CASSLDRVSDTQYF
TRBJ1-2	.	TRBD1	TRBV6-4	TGTGCCAGCAGTAGCTCGCAGGGGGCTCCTTATGGCTACACCTTC	CASSSSQGAPYGYTF
TRBJ1-1	once	TRBD1	TRBV24-1	TGTGCCACCAGGGGCACAGGGGGAAACACTGAAGCTTTCTTT	CATRGTGGNTEAFF
TRBJ1-5	.	.	TRBV18	TGTGCCAGCTCACCATCGGAGACAGCTCAGCCCCAGCATTTT	CASSPSETAQPQHF
TRBJ2-5	.	TRBD2	TRBV28	TGTGCCAGCAGTTTATTTGGACTAGCGGGAGGAACTGAGACCCAGTACTTC	CASSLFGLAGGTETQYF
TRBJ1-2	once	.	TRBV29-1	TGCAGCGTTGAGGCAAACTATGGCTACACCTTC	CSVEANYGYTF
TRBJ1-2	.	TRBD1	TRBV18	TGTGCCAGCTCACCAGGACAGGGCGGTACTTATGGCTACACCTTC	CASSPGQGGTYGYTF
TRBJ1-3	few	.	TRBV6-5	TGTGCCAGCAGCTCACAGGCCGTCTCTGGAAACACCATATATTTT	CASSSQAVSGNTIYF
TRBJ1-2	.	.	TRBV29-1	TGCAGCGTTTTCCCGGGGGTAGAGAGAGGTGGCTACACCTTC	CSVFPGVERGGYTF
TRBJ1-2	.	TRBD1	TRBV5-8	TGTGCCAGCAGCCGAACCACAGGGCAGGGGGGCTATGGCTACACCTTC	CASSRTTGQGGYGYTF
TRBJ1-2	.	.	TRBV29-1	TGCAGCGTTGGGGAGATCTATGGCTACACCTTC	CSVGEIYGYTF
TRBJ2-5	.	.	TRBV7-2	TGTGCCAGCAGCTTAATTTCTGAGACCCAGTACTTC	CASSLISETQYF
TRBJ2-1	.	TRBD2	TRBV5-1	TGCGCCAGCAGCTTGGGTACTAGCGGGATAATCGATGAGCAGTTCTTC	CASSLGTSGIIDEQFF
TRBJ1-1	.	.	TRBV28	TGTGCCAGCAGCCAGGACAGAAACACTGAAGCTTTCTTT	CASSQDRNTEAFF
TRBJ1-5	.	.	TRBV12-3/TRBV12-4	TGTGCCAGCAGTAGGAGGGAGGAACAGCCCCAGCATTTT	CASSRREEQPQHF
TRBJ1-5	.	.	TRBV20-1	TGCAGTGCTAGTCCGTCGACAAGGCTTTCTGATCAGCCCCAGCATTTT	CSASPSTRLSDQPQHF
TRBJ2-6	.	.	TRBV5-1	TGCGCCAGCAGCTTAACAGGTATAGGTGGGGCCAACGTCCTGACTTTC	CASSLTGIGGANVLTF
TRBJ2-3	once	TRBD2	TRBV19	TGTGCCAGTAGTAGGCCCGGGGGGGGCGGCACAGATACGCAGTATTTT	CASSRPGGGGTDTQYF